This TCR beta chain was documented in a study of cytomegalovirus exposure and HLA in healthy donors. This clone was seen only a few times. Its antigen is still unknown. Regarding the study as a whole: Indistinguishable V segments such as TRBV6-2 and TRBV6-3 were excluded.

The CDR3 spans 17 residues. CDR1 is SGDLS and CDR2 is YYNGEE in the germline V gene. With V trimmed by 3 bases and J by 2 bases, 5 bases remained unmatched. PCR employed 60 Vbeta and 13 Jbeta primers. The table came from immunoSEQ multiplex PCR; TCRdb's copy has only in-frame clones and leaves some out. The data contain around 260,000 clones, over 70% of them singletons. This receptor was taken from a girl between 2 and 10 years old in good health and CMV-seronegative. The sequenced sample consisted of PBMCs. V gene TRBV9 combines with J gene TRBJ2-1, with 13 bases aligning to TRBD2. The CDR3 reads CASSGGLAGRAYNEQFF. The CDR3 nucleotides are TGTGCCAGCAGCGGGGGACTAGCGGGGCGGGCCTACAATGAGCAGTTCTTC.